This T cell receptor beta chain originates from a study of CD8+ T cells in alopecia areata. About the research overall: Female C3H/HeJ recipients aged roughly 7-10 weeks got skin from C3H/HeJ graft donors aged roughly 6-12 months that had spontaneous alopecia.

Germline values: CDR1 NNHDY, CDR2 SYVADS. The CDR3 consists of 16 residues. Note on this clone: Genes and germline are mouse. The CDR3 extends 4 residues past the end of the read, so its final part is completed from the germline J gene.

The sequencing template was cDNA reverse transcribed from extracted RNA. This table comes from immunoSEQ multiplex PCR, and its TCRdb copy is limited to in-frame clones, with some not included. In total the sample includes 90,000 to 130,000 clones, none of them seen once. The receptor's source is a C3H/HeJ mouse with alopecia areata. The strain's MHC type: H2-k. The V call is TRBV13-3, the J call TRBJ2-5; 8 positions agree with TRBD1. The sequencing sample was made of lesional skin. Incomplete CDR3 DNA: TGTGCCAGCAGTGATGCATCCGGGACAGGCCACGAC. It codes for CASSDASGTGHD. The entire CDR3 reads CASSDASGTGHDTQYF. Full variable domain (missing parts from reference TRBV13-3 and TRBJ2-5): EAAVTQSPRSKVAVTGGKVTLSCHQTNNHDYMYWYRQDTGHGLRLIHYSYVADSTEKGDIPDGYKASRPSQENFSLILELASLSQTAVYFCASSDASGTGHDTQYFGPGTRLLVL.